This T cell receptor (beta chain) was identified in a study of identical twins. Study-level points and caveats: Because invariant MAIT and iNKT cells could be present, zero-insertion analyses could be partly confounded. Out-of-frame alpha sequences that twins shared showed excess low generation probability. Monozygotic twins shared more out-of-frame TCR alpha than recombination models predicted.

TCRdb itself ran the 5' RACE reads through MiXCR, one entry per CDR3 protein. This sample yields around 280,000 distinct CDR3 sequences, of which under 9.5% are seen a single time; around 2.1% belongs to the top ten. About this clonotype itself: Its antigen is undetermined.

The CDR3 totals 13 residues. The germline V gene encodes CDR1 SGHRS and CDR2 YFSETQ. The V end was cut by 7 bases, the J end by 10 bases, with 17 bases between. The sample also formed part of further work on yellow fever vaccine responses in identical twins.

The TCR was taken from a woman between 18 and 29 years old in good health. Material for sequencing was memory (CD45RO+) T cells sorted from blood. V gene TRBV5-1 combines with J gene TRBJ2-2, with unresolved D. This CDR3 is CASSRVSPEELFF. CDR3 nucleotide sequence: TGCGCCAGCTCCCGGGTCTCTCCCGAGGAGCTGTTTTTT.